This is a list of T cell receptor beta chains from one sample in a study of T-cell memory formation after mild COVID-19. TCRdb processed the 5' RACE reads anew with MiXCR; each CDR3 protein has one entry. The sample has 400,000 to 500,000 distinct CDR3 sequences, 24% seen once. The sample was PBMCs or a T cell subset sorted from them (not recorded which). Every receptor here comes from an adult woman who had mild COVID-19 (a few samples of this study predate the infection). Cell type and time point are not known. Each CDR3 is given with its conserved first and last residue. Each record gives: J gene, clone size, V gene, D gene, CDR3 DNA, CDR3 protein. The D gene is left open where the match is weak. Clone size is not always given. Where it is, it says once, few, many or a class for expanded clones.

TRBJ2-1 - TRBV29-1 - TGCAGCGTCGGTGACGGGAGCTCCTACAATGAGCAGTTCTTC CSVGDGSSYNEQFF
TRBJ1-4 few TRBV5-5 - TGTGCCAGCAGCTGGGGGAACAGGCTGAATGAAAAACTGTTTTTT CASSWGNRLNEKLFF
TRBJ2-1 - TRBV6-2/TRBV6-3 - TGTGCCAGCAGTATCCTACCCTACAATGAGCAGTTCTTC CASSILPYNEQFF
TRBJ1-5 few TRBV19 TRBD1 TGTGCCAGTAGTATGGGACAGAATCAGCCCCAGCATTTT CASSMGQNQPQHF
TRBJ1-5 - TRBV28 - TGTGCCAGCAGTTTGAAGGGTTGGGGAGGGAATCAGCCCCAGCATTTT CASSLKGWGGNQPQHF
TRBJ2-2 few TRBV11-2 TRBD2 TGTGCCAGCAGCTCCCCATCCACTAGCGGGAGTCGGATCGGGGAGCTGTTTTTT CASSSPSTSGSRIGELFF
TRBJ2-1 few TRBV12-3/TRBV12-4 - TGTGCCAGCAATCCATCCCGCTACAATGAGCAGTTCTTC CASNPSRYNEQFF
TRBJ1-1 - TRBV29-1 - TGCAGCGTTGAAGTCGGTGGGGGGCTCTCTGAAGCTTTCTTT CSVEVGGGLSEAFF
TRBJ2-3 many TRBV5-1 - TGCGCCAGCAGCCCCCGGGACTTCAACACAGATACGCAGTATTTT CASSPRDFNTDTQYF
TRBJ2-5 - TRBV11-1 TRBD2 TGTGCCAGCAGCTCACTAGCTAGCGGGGGGCCGACGTACCAAGAGACCCAGTACTTC CASSSLASGGPTYQETQYF
TRBJ1-4 - TRBV4-2 - TGTGCCAGCAGCCAAGAAAAAGCCCCTCATCCGAATGAAAAACTGTTTTTT CASSQEKAPHPNEKLFF
TRBJ1-1 - TRBV5-5 - TGTGCCAGCAGCTCGGGGGGGCAGTTAAACACTGAAGCTTTCTTT CASSSGGQLNTEAFF
TRBJ1-1 few TRBV11-2 - TGTGCCAGCAGCTTAGAGTTCACCTCTGGCACTGAAGCTTTCTTT CASSLEFTSGTEAFF
TRBJ1-1 - TRBV6-5 - TGTGCCAGCAGTTACTCGGTTGGGGCAAACACTGAAGCTTTCTTT CASSYSVGANTEAFF
TRBJ2-1 - TRBV7-6 TRBD2 TGTGCCAGCAGCTTGATGAGTCCGGGACTAGGGCGAAAAAATGAGCAGTTCTTC CASSLMSPGLGRKNEQFF
TRBJ1-1 few TRBV14 - TGTGCCAGCAGCCAAGAGGGCTGGACGAACACTGAAGCTTTCTTT CASSQEGWTNTEAFF
TRBJ1-2 - TRBV2 - TGTGCCAGCAGCGTACAGGCTATCTATGGCTACACCTTC CASSVQAIYGYTF
TRBJ1-1 - TRBV12-3/TRBV12-4 - TGTGCCAGCATGTACCGGGAACTTGGGGGCGCTTTCTTT CASMYRELGGAFF
TRBJ2-3 few TRBV5-1 TRBD2 TGCGCCAGCAGCCGAGATCTAGCGGGGGCGGGAGATACGCAGTATTTT CASSRDLAGAGDTQYF
TRBJ2-1 few TRBV20-1 - TGCAGTGCTACCCCGGACGGAGTCTACAATGAGCAGTTCTTC CSATPDGVYNEQFF
TRBJ2-7 - TRBV12-3/TRBV12-4 TRBD2 TGTGCCGCGGGGGACTATTGGGGCGAGCAGTACTTC CAAGDYWGEQYF
TRBJ2-5 few TRBV9 - TGTGCCAGCAGCTCGATGGGCGGACAGCAAGAGACCCAGTACTTC CASSSMGGQQETQYF
TRBJ2-1 - TRBV6-5 TRBD2 TGTGCCAGCAGTTACTCGAGACTAGCGGGAGTCAGAGGCAATGAGCAGTTCTTC CASSYSRLAGVRGNEQFF
TRBJ2-3 few TRBV4-2 TRBD2 TGTGCCAGCAGCCAAGTTTCACGACGCCAGCGGGGAGGGAGAGAGACAGATACGCAGTATTTT CASSQVSRRQRGGRETDTQYF
TRBJ2-5 few TRBV5-5 - TGTGCCAGCAGCTTGGCGGGAGGGGGCAAAGAGACCCAGTACTTC CASSLAGGGKETQYF